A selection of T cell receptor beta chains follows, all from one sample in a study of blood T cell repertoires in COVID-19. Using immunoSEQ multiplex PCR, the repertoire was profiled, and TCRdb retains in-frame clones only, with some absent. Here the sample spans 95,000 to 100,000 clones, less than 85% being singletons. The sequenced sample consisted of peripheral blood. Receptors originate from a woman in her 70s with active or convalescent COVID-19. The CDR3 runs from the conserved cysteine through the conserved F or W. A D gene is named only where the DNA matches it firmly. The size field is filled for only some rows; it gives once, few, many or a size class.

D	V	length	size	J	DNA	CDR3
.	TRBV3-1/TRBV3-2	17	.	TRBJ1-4	TGTGCCAGCAGCCAAGTCTGGCAGGGGCCAACTAATGAAAAACTGTTTTTT	CASSQVWQGPTNEKLFF
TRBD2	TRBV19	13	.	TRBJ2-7	TGTGCCAGTAGTTCGGGGGGGTCGGACGAGCAGTACTTC	CASSSGGSDEQYF
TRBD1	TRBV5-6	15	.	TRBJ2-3	TGTGCCAGCAGCTTGGGACAGGGCGTCACAGATACGCAGTATTTT	CASSLGQGVTDTQYF
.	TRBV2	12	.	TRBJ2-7	TGTGCCAGCAGTGTACAGCCTTCCGAGCAGTACTTC	CASSVQPSEQYF
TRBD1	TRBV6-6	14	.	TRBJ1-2	TGTGCCTCTTACAGGGGAGACTCTAACTATGGCTACACCTTC	CASYRGDSNYGYTF
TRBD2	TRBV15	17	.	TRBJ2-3	TGTGCCACCAGCAGAGACCCCAGCCTAGCGGTAGGGGATACGCAGTATTTT	CATSRDPSLAVGDTQYF
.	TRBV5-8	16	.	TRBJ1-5	TGTGCCAGCAGCTACCCAGGAGGATGGAGCAATCAGCCCCAGCATTTT	CASSYPGGWSNQPQHF
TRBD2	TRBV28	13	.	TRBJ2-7	TGTGCCAGCAGCGCTAGCGGGATAAACGAGCAGTACTTC	CASSASGINEQYF
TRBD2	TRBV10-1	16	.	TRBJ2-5	TGCGCCAGCAGTAATACTAGCGGGAGGGCCTATGGGACCCAGTACTTC	CASSNTSGRAYGTQYF
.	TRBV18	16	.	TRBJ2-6	TGTGCCAGCTCACCAGCCCGGTACTCTGGGGCCAACGTCCTGACTTTC	CASSPARYSGANVLTF
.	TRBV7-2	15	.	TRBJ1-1	TGTGCCAGCAGCTTAGTTGGGGGCGCGAACACTGAAGCTTTCTTT	CASSLVGGANTEAFF
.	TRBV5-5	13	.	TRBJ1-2	TGTGCCAGCAGCTGGACATCGGAAGATGGCTACACCTTC	CASSWTSEDGYTF
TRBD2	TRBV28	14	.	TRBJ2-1	TGTGCCAGCATCGCTAGCGGTTCCTACAATGAGCAGTTCTTC	CASIASGSYNEQFF
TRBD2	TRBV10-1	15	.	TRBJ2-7	TGCGCCAGCAGTGAGGGGGCTAGCGGAGCCTACGAGCAGTACTTC	CASSEGASGAYEQYF
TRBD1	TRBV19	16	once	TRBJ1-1	TGTGCCAGCTTCTCCCTCGGACAGGGGAAAGACACTGAAGCTTTCTTT	CASFSLGQGKDTEAFF
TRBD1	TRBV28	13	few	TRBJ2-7	TGTGCCAGCTTTGGACAGGGTATCTACGAGCAGTACTTC	CASFGQGIYEQYF
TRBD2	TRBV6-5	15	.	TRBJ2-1	TGTGCCAGCAGCGCCGGGACTAGCGGGAGGAATGAGCAGTTCTTC	CASSAGTSGRNEQFF
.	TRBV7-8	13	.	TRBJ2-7	TGTGCCAGCAGGGACAGTTCCTCCTACGAGCAGTACTTC	CASRDSSSYEQYF
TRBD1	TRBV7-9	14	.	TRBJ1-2	TGTGCCAGCAGCCTGGACAGGGGGCTCAACGGCTACACCTTC	CASSLDRGLNGYTF
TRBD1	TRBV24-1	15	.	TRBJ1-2	TGTGCCACCAGTGATTCCGACAGGGGCCTCTATGGCTACACCTTC	CATSDSDRGLYGYTF
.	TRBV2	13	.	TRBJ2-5	TGTGCCAGCATGACTATGGCAGGAGAGACCCAGTACTTC	CASMTMAGETQYF
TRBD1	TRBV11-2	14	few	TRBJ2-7	TGTGCCAGCAGCACGTCGACAGGGGGCTACGAGCAGTACTTC	CASSTSTGGYEQYF
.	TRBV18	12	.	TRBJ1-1	TGTGCCAGCTCGACAGGGAACACTGAAGCTTTCTTT	CASSTGNTEAFF
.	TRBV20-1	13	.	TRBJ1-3	TGCAGTGCTAGTTTCGGGGTTGGAAACACCATATATTTT	CSASFGVGNTIYF
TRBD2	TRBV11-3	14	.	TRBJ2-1	TGTGCCAGCAGCTCAGCGGGATTTTACAATGAGCAGTTCTTC	CASSSAGFYNEQFF
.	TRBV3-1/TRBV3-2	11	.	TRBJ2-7	TGTGCCAGCAGCCATGGGACAGAGCAGTACTTC	CASSHGTEQYF
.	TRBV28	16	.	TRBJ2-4	TGTGCCAGCAGTTTATGGGACAGCTTAGCCAAAAACATTCAGTACTTC	CASSLWDSLAKNIQYF
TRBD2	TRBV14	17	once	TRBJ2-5	TGTGCCAGCAGCCAAGAGACTAGCCTCTCGTTCTTGGAGACCCAGTACTTC	CASSQETSLSFLETQYF
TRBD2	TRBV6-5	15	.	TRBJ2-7	TGTGCCAGCAGTTACTTAAGCGGGAGAAGCTACGAGCAGTACTTC	CASSYLSGRSYEQYF
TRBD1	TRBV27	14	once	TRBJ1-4	TGTGCCAGCAGTTTATGGCAGGGGGAGGAAAAACTGTTTTTT	CASSLWQGEEKLFF
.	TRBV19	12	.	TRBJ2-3	TGTGCCAGTAGTGGCCCGTACGATACGCAGTATTTT	CASSGPYDTQYF
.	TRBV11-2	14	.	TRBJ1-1	TGTGCCAGCAGCTTAGAGGCAGGAGGGACTGAAGCTTTCTTT	CASSLEAGGTEAFF
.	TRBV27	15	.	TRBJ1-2	TGTGCCAGCAGTTTACCCCCAGGGGCCGACTATGGCTACACCTTC	CASSLPPGADYGYTF
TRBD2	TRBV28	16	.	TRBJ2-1	TGTGCCAGCAGTCCACCTGGGACTAGCGGGTTCAATGAGCAGTTCTTC	CASSPPGTSGFNEQFF
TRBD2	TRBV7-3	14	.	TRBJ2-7	TGTGCCAGCAGCTTACACGGGGGGAAGTACGAGCAGTACTTC	CASSLHGGKYEQYF
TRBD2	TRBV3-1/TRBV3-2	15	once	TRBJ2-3	TGTGCCAGCAGCCAAGGGACTAGCGGCACAGATACGCAGTATTTT	CASSQGTSGTDTQYF
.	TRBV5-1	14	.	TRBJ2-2	TGCGCCAGCAGCTTACAGGCGAACACCGGGGAGCTGTTTTTT	CASSLQANTGELFF
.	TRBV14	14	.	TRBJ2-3	TGTGCCAGCAGCCAAGTCTGGGCGGAGGGTACGCAGTATTTT	CASSQVWAEGTQYF
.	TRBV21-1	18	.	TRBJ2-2	TGTGCCAGCAGCAAAGCGAAAACTCCTCGAGGGAACACCGGGGAGCTGTTTTTT	CASSKAKTPRGNTGELFF
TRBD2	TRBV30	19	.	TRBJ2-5	TGTGCCTGGAGTGCGGGGAGGACTAGCGGGAGAGGGTACCAAGAGACCCAGTACTTC	CAWSAGRTSGRGYQETQYF
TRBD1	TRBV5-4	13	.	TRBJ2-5	TGTGCCAGCAGCTGGACAGGGGAAGAGACCCAGTACTTC	CASSWTGEETQYF
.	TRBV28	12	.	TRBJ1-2	TGTGCCAGCAGTGTTACAGGGTACGGCTACACCTTC	CASSVTGYGYTF
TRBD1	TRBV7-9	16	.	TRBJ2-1	TGTGCCAGCAGCAGGACCGACAGGGATTCCTACAATGAGCAGTTCTTC	CASSRTDRDSYNEQFF
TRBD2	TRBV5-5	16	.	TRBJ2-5	TGTGCCAGCAGCTTCGGGACTAGCGGGAAACAAGAGACCCAGTACTTC	CASSFGTSGKQETQYF
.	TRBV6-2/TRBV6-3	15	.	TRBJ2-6	TGTGCCAGCAGCTCAAGGGGGTCTGGGGCCAACGTCCTGACTTTC	CASSSRGSGANVLTF
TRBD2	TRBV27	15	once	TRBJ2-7	TGTGCCAGCAGTTTAAAGACTAGCGGACATACAGAGCAGTACTTC	CASSLKTSGHTEQYF
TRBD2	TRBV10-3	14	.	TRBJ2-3	TGTGCCATCACGAGCGGGACTGGTGCAGATACGCAGTATTTT	CAITSGTGADTQYF